Following are 32 T cell receptor beta chains from one sample sequenced in a study of PD-L1 blockade in urothelial cancer (dated by TCRdb to the late 2010s). To prepare the library, the immunoSEQ multiplex PCR assay was applied. Held by TCRdb, this immuneACCESS table contains in-frame sequences only and omits some clones. Under half of the omission traces to an unresolved V gene where checked; the cause of the rest is unknown. A total of approximately 94,000 clones appear in this sample, roughly 91% of them only once. Jointly, the top ten make up about 2% of the sample. The sample's time point label is to be understood as: pretreatment peripheral blood. The sample here was PBMCs, taken around atezolizumab (anti-PD-L1) treatment. Every receptor here comes from a man between 60 and 70 years old with urothelial cancer.

This sequence joins TRBV9 and TRBJ2-5; TRBD2 matches 10 bases. V dropped 4 bases and J dropped 5; count of bases not matched to a gene: 14. Germline lookup yields CDR1 SGDLS and CDR2 YYNGEE. This CDR3 spans 17 amino acids. Here the CDR3 reads CASSPGSSGGSVETQYF. In nucleotides, the CDR3 is TGTGCCAGCAGCCCGGGGTCTAGCGGGGGTTCTGTGGAGACCCAGTACTTC.

The gene calls are TRBV7-9 and TRBJ2-6, with 7 bases that match TRBD2. The J segment lost 4 bases and the V segment lost 5 bases, leaving 8 bases of the junction unmatched. The germline V gene has CDR1 SEHNR and CDR2 FQNEAQ (reference sequence). The CDR3 is 16 residues long. CDR3 in amino acids: CASSPGGVGGANVLTF. The CDR3 DNA is TGTGCCAGCAGCCCGGGAGGCGTAGGGGGGGCCAACGTCCTGACTTTC.

The chain links TRBV7-2 to TRBJ2-1; 9 bases are a match to TRBD1. CDR3 size: 15 residues. Germline V lookup: CDR1 SGHTA, CDR2 FQGNSA. V trimming: 1 base; J trimming: 7 bases; junction bases outside the gene matches: 5. The CDR3 DNA reads as TGTGCCAGCAGCTTAGACAGGGGGCGGCTGAATGAGCAGTTCTTC. Encoded protein: CASSLDRGRLNEQFF.

The rearrangement joins TRBV5-1 to TRBJ1-4; 8 bases agree with TRBD1. Germline V CDR1 and CDR2: SGHRS, YFSETQ. This CDR3 comprises 14 residues. The V and J ends lost 4 bases and 8 bases, in that order; junction bases with no gene match: 7. CDR3: CASSPGTGGEKLFF. CDR3 bases: TGCGCCAGCAGCCCTGGGACAGGTGGGGAAAAACTGTTTTTT.

This sequence joins TRBV11-3 and TRBJ1-6, with D possibly being TRBD1 (5 bases). V lost 2 bases to trimming and J lost 6 bases, with 17 bases between them. The germline V gene has CDR1 SGHNT and CDR2 YENEEA. This CDR3 has 17 amino acids. Written as DNA, the CDR3 is TGTGCCAGCAGCTTATTGCCGGGGGGACGGACTAATTCACCCCTCCACTTT. Its protein product is CASSLLPGGRTNSPLHF.

The genes are TRBV2 and TRBJ2-5; D may be TRBD2 (6 bases). This CDR3 spans 15 amino acids. Per germline, CDR1 SNHLY and CDR2 FYNNEI. The ends were cut back, 6 bases at V and 9 bases at J, with 23 bases in the middle. This chain's CDR3 is CASSPGMGGTGAQYF. CDR3 nucleotide sequence: TGTGCCAGCAGCCCTGGGATGGGCGGGACGGGTGCCCAGTACTTC.

This chain connects TRBV10-1 to TRBJ1-4; no clear D. Germline V lookup: CDR1 WNHNN, CDR2 SYGVQD (reference sequence). This CDR3 has 13 amino acids. V lost 7 bases and J lost 5, with 11 bases in between. This CDR3 is CASKRRENEKLFF. In DNA form, the CDR3 reads TGCGCCAGCAAGCGACGGGAGAATGAAAAACTGTTTTTT.

The chain uses TRBV27 and TRBJ2-1; 7 positions match TRBD2. Per germline, CDR1 MNHEY and CDR2 SMNVEV (reference sequence). This CDR3 contains 14 residues. V dropped 4 bases and J dropped 2; count of bases not matched to a gene: 2. As DNA, the CDR3 is TGTGCCAGCAGTTCTAGCGGTCCCTACAATGAGCAGTTCTTC. Its protein is CASSSSGPYNEQFF.

This chain connects TRBV10-3 to TRBJ2-7; 7 nucleotides agree with TRBD2. V trimming: 9 bases; J trimming: 12 bases; junction bases outside the gene matches: 17. Looked up from germline, CDR1 is ENHRY and CDR2 is SYGVKD. The CDR3 covers 13 residues. Here the CDR3 DNA reads TGTGCCATAGAAGCGGGAATCAATACAGGTCCGTACTTC. Protein sequence: CAIEAGINTGPYF.

This clone has only one observation. This sequence joins TRBV9 and TRBJ2-3; D possibly corresponds to TRBD1 (5 bases). CDR1 SGDLS and CDR2 YYNGEE come from the germline V gene. V was pared by 3 bases and J by 2 bases, with 13 bases between. This CDR3 spans 15 amino acids. CDR3 sequence: CASSARGQPTDTQYF. CDR3 DNA: TGTGCCAGCAGCGCCCGAGGACAACCCACAGATACGCAGTATTTT.

The chain employs TRBV4-2 and TRBJ1-2; 7 positions match TRBD1. The CDR3 extends over 14 amino acids. Germline V gene data show CDR1 as LGHNA and CDR2 as YNFKEQ. V shed 0 bases and J 3 bases; nucleotides not matched to a gene: 1. The DNA for the CDR3 is TGTGCCAGCAGCCAAGATACAGGGGACTATGGCTACACCTTC. Protein product: CASSQDTGDYGYTF.

V gene TRBV7-3 combines with J gene TRBJ2-1; possibly TRBD2 for D (6 bases). This CDR3 contains 16 residues. Germline V CDR1 and CDR2: SGHTA, FQGTGA. The V and J ends lost 1 base and 6 bases respectively, with 16 bases between them. CDR3 residues: CASSLRGGALGNEQFF. The CDR3 coding sequence is TGTGCCAGCAGCTTAAGAGGCGGGGCCCTAGGCAATGAGCAGTTCTTC.

The chain carries TRBV6-5 and TRBJ1-2; TRBD1 matches at 9 bases. This CDR3 comprises 13 residues. Germline-derived CDR1 and CDR2 are MNHEY and SVGAGI. J lost 4 bases, V lost 6 bases, and 3 bases had no gene match. The CDR3 is CASRPTGGYGYTF. Here the CDR3 DNA reads TGTGCCAGCAGGCCGACAGGGGGCTATGGCTACACCTTC.

This clone occurred once. The chain joins TRBV4-2 to TRBJ2-5, with D perhaps TRBD2 (6 bases). Trimming cost V 2 bases and J 1 base, with 11 bases left between them. In germline, CDR1 is LGHNA, CDR2 YNFKEQ. CDR3 length equals 15 residues. The CDR3 region is CASSQSGGRQETQYF. CDR3 coding DNA: TGTGCCAGCAGCCAATCCGGAGGGCGCCAAGAGACCCAGTACTTC.

The chain employs TRBV18 and TRBJ1-5; TRBD1 is a possible D gene (5 bases). The CDR3 sequence is 14 residues long. V was pared by 4 bases and J by 4 bases, with 11 bases between. Germline CDR1 reads KGHSH; CDR2 reads LQKENI. CDR3 amino acids: CASSRAGGNQPQHF. CDR3 in DNA: TGTGCCAGCTCACGGGCCGGGGGGAATCAGCCCCAGCATTTT.

The rearrangement links TRBV29-1 to TRBJ2-1, with a tentative D call TRBD2 (5 bases). CDR3 length: 15 residues. The V gene lost 0 bases and the J gene lost 4 bases, with 13 bases spanning the gap. From germline, CDR1 is SQVTM and CDR2 ANQGSEA. The CDR3 region is CSVEEWVSAYNEQFF. CDR3 DNA: TGCAGCGTTGAAGAGTGGGTTAGCGCTTACAATGAGCAGTTCTTC.

The rearrangement joins TRBV5-1 to TRBJ2-5; no firm D call. The CDR3 has 12 amino acids. V gave up 4 bases and J gave up 2 bases, with 6 bases separating them. The germline CDR1 and CDR2 sequences are SGHRS and YFSETQ. The CDR3 bases are TGCGCCAGCAGCCCTTTTCAAGAGACCCAGTACTTC. Amino acid sequence: CASSPFQETQYF.

This sequence joins TRBV7-9 and TRBJ2-7; weak D call: TRBD1 (6 bases). CDR1 is SEHNR and CDR2 is FQNEAQ in the germline V gene (reference sequence). Trimming left V 2 bases short and J 6 bases short, with 14 bases between. The CDR3 totals 14 residues. The CDR3 bases are TGTGCCAGCAGCTTATCACAGGGTTATCGCGAGCAGTACTTC. Its translation: CASSLSQGYREQYF.

This clone was seen more than once but under ten times. The chain recombines TRBV7-2 with TRBJ1-2; D is possibly TRBD1 (5 bases). The CDR3 has 12 amino acids. The germline V gene has CDR1 SGHTA and CDR2 FQGNSA. V lost 5 bases to trimming and J lost 5 bases, with 9 bases between them. The DNA for the CDR3 is TGTGCCAGCAGCGTACGGGGGTATGGCTACACCTTC. It specifies CASSVRGYGYTF.

This chain joins TRBV6-6 and TRBJ1-1; D remains unclear. The CDR3 has 14 residues. Germline CDR1 and CDR2: MNHNY and SVGAGI (reference sequence). V was pared by 6 bases and J by 6 bases, with 17 bases between. The CDR3 sequence: CASSFLGERSEAFF. Here the CDR3 DNA reads TGTGCCAGCAGCTTCCTTGGAGAGAGGTCTGAAGCTTTCTTT.

This rearrangement joins TRBV19 to TRBJ1-5; weak D call: TRBD1 (6 bases). CDR3 length equals 15 residues. Trimming removed 3 bases at V and 0 bases at J, with 9 bases between. CDR1 LNHDA and CDR2 SQIVND come from the germline V gene (reference sequence). Here the CDR3 DNA reads TGTGCCAGTAGTATCAGGGGAACTAGCAATCAGCCCCAGCATTTT. This sequence encodes CASSIRGTSNQPQHF.

This rearrangement joins TRBV5-1 to TRBJ1-3, with no clear D. The CDR3 runs 13 residues. Trimming pared 4 bases from V and 4 bases from J, leaving 9 bases between. Germline CDR1 SGHRS, CDR2 YFSETQ. CDR3 amino acids: CASSPSGGNTIYF. CDR3 in DNA: TGCGCCAGCAGCCCGTCAGGCGGAAACACCATATATTTT.

This rearrangement joins TRBV30 to TRBJ2-1; the match to TRBD2 covers 12 bases. Germline lookup yields CDR1 GTSNPN and CDR2 SVGIG (reference sequence). This CDR3 spans 13 amino acids. J was trimmed by 6 bases and V by 5 bases; bases with no gene match: 2. The CDR3 DNA is TGTGCCTGGGAACTAGCGGGAGGCAATGAGCAGTTCTTC. Translation gives CAWELAGGNEQFF.

The rearrangement links TRBV2 to TRBJ2-7, with a tentative D call TRBD2 (5 bases). V lost 5 bases and J lost 9, with 17 bases in between. Germline CDR1 is SNHLY and CDR2 is FYNNEI. The length of the CDR3 is 13 residues. This chain's CDR3 is CASSPPLDWRQYF. CDR3 in DNA: TGTGCCAGCAGTCCCCCCTTGGACTGGCGGCAGTACTTC.

The J gene is TRBJ2-3, the V gene TRBV9; the D is unclear. The length of the CDR3 is 15 residues. Trimming cost V 0 bases and J 0 bases, with 8 bases left between them. CDR1 is SGDLS, CDR2 YYNGEE, per germline. The DNA for the CDR3 is TGTGCCAGCAGCGTAGCTCCTAGAAGCACAGATACGCAGTATTTT. Residues: CASSVAPRSTDTQYF.

J is TRBJ1-3 and V is TRBV6-5; TRBD1 is a possible D gene (6 bases). Trimming shortened V by 4 bases and J by 0 bases, and 10 bases separated the two germline ends. This CDR3 is built from 15 residues. Germline V gene sequence: CDR1 MNHEY, CDR2 SVGAGI. CDR3 residues: CASSFTGNSGNTIYF. In DNA form, the CDR3 reads TGTGCCAGCAGTTTTACAGGGAACTCTGGAAACACCATATATTTT.

This chain links TRBV4-2 with TRBJ1-2, with 12 positions matching TRBD1. From germline, CDR1 is LGHNA and CDR2 YNFKEQ. The CDR3 contains 16 residues. V shed 3 bases and J 8 bases; nucleotides not matched to a gene: 10. Here the CDR3 reads CASSQATGQGARGYTF. The CDR3, as DNA: TGTGCCAGCAGCCAGGCAACGGGACAGGGGGCGCGGGGCTACACCTTC.

V and J are TRBV4-3 and TRBJ2-3; 8 bases align to TRBD2. Unmatched junction bases numbered 10, after V lost 4 bases and J lost 1 base. Germline V gene sequence: CDR1 LGHNA, CDR2 YSLEER. There are 17 residues in the CDR3. CDR3 DNA sequence: TGCGCCAGCAGCCGTAGAGAGTCGGGGGGGGGCACAGATACGCAGTATTTT. Its translation is CASSRRESGGGTDTQYF.

V is TRBV10-1 and J is TRBJ2-7, with 10 bases fitting TRBD1. The CDR3 sequence is 14 residues long. With V trimmed by 6 bases and J by 2 bases, 4 bases remained unmatched. Germline V gives CDR1 WNHNN, CDR2 SYGVQD (reference sequence). The CDR3 DNA reads TGCGCCAGCAGCGGGGACAGGGGAACCTACGAGCAGTACTTC. It translates to CASSGDRGTYEQYF.

A few counts support this clone. This rearrangement joins TRBV18 to TRBJ1-1, with 8 bases aligning to TRBD1. Germline V lookup: CDR1 KGHSH, CDR2 LQKENI. This CDR3 comprises 16 residues. The V gene end was trimmed by 5 bases and the J gene end by 2 bases; junction bases not matched to a gene: 10. The CDR3 loop is CASSNGRTGINTEAFF. The CDR3 nucleotides read TGTGCCAGCTCAAACGGACGGACAGGGATAAACACTGAAGCTTTCTTT.

The chain uses TRBV7-9 and TRBJ1-2, with D tentatively TRBD1 (6 bases). This CDR3 contains 13 residues. V was cut by 6 bases and J by 6 bases, with 14 bases left in between. Germline CDR1 and CDR2: SEHNR and FQNEAQ (reference sequence). The CDR3 reads CASRGDGDNGYTF. DNA for the CDR3: TGTGCCAGCAGGGGGGATGGGGACAATGGCTACACCTTC.

The chain couples TRBV28 to TRBJ2-3; 7 nucleotides line up with TRBD1. With V trimmed by 2 bases and J by 8 bases, 1 base remained unmatched. Germline loops: CDR1 MDHEN, CDR2 SYDVKM. This CDR3 region has 12 residues. The DNA for the CDR3 is TGTGCCAGCAGTTTAAGGGGGCCTACGCAGTATTTT. It is translated as CASSLRGPTQYF.